The 14 T cell receptor beta chains below come from one sample, sequenced in a study of cytomegalovirus exposure and HLA in healthy donors. Clones were sequenced by immunoSEQ multiplex PCR, and TCRdb holds only the in-frame ones, with some missing. This table has roughly 250,000 clones, more than 75% appearing once. Sequenced: PBMCs. The receptors were sampled from a woman in her twenties or thirties in good health and CMV-seropositive.

The rearrangement links TRBV2 to TRBJ2-7; 10 bases map to TRBD1. V shed 6 bases, J shed 7 bases, and the junction held 9 bases outside the gene matches. CDR3 length: 14 residues. CDR1 SNHLY and CDR2 FYNNEI come from the germline V gene. The CDR3: CASRGVDRGQEQYF. CDR3 in DNA: TGTGCCAGCAGAGGCGTAGACAGGGGGCAAGAGCAGTACTTC.

This clone appeared many times. The rearrangement uses TRBV27 and TRBJ2-1, with 8 bases fitting TRBD2. The CDR3 is 14 amino acids. Looked up from germline, CDR1 is MNHEY and CDR2 is SMNVEV (reference sequence). The V and J ends lost 6 bases and 7 bases, in that order; junction bases with no gene match: 8. CDR3 sequence (DNA): TGTGCCAGCAGGAGAGCGGGAGAGCAGAATGAGCAGTTCTTC. Translation gives CASRRAGEQNEQFF.

The chain is built from TRBV4-2 and TRBJ1-1; no reliable D call. The CDR3 length is 15 residues. Trimming cost V 0 bases and J 3 bases, with 11 bases left between them. Germline V gives CDR1 LGHNA, CDR2 YNFKEQ. CDR3 loop: CASSQEVESYTEAFF. CDR3 in DNA: TGTGCCAGCAGCCAAGAAGTTGAGTCCTACACTGAAGCTTTCTTT.

The chain employs TRBV18 and TRBJ2-3, with a possible D match to TRBD2 (6 bases). CDR1 is KGHSH and CDR2 is LQKENI in the germline V gene. The CDR3 length is 16 residues. Between the trimmed V and J ends, which lost 0 bases and 4 bases, there was a span of 14 bases. CDR3 in amino acids: CASSPPGAGSADTQYF. CDR3 DNA: TGTGCCAGCTCACCACCAGGTGCGGGGTCGGCAGATACGCAGTATTTT.

This clone is a singleton in its sample. The V call is TRBV10-3, the J call TRBJ2-7; D possibly corresponds to TRBD2 (5 bases). Germline values: CDR1 ENHRY, CDR2 SYGVKD. V was pared by 0 bases and J by 4 bases, with 22 bases between. The CDR3 is 18 residues long. The CDR3 region has the DNA TGTGCCATCAGTGAGTCGGATGGTCGCCTGAGGGCACCATACGAGCAGTACTTC. Its protein is CAISESDGRLRAPYEQYF.

This clone occurred once. J is TRBJ2-1 and V is TRBV27; 8 bases agree with TRBD2. Trimming at V came to 3 bases and at J to 5 bases, leaving 15 bases not matched to a gene. The length of the CDR3 is 18 residues. Germline CDR1 reads MNHEY; CDR2 reads SMNVEV (reference sequence). The CDR3 nucleotides read TGTGCCAGCAGTTTGAGGCGGGAGGCCCCTCCACATAACAATGAGCAGTTCTTC. As protein: CASSLRREAPPHNNEQFF.

This clone was recorded only once. The CDR3 bases are TGTGCCAGCAGCCAAGCGATCGGGCTGGCGGGAGTAGGGGAGACCCAGTACTTC. Protein product: CASSQAIGLAGVGETQYF. This rearrangement joins TRBV4-2 to TRBJ2-5; TRBD2 matches at 7 bases. Germline assignment: CDR1 LGHNA and CDR2 YNFKEQ. The CDR3 is made up of 18 amino acids. V trimming: 1 base; J trimming: 5 bases; junction bases outside the gene matches: 16.

V is TRBV28 and J is TRBJ2-7; 11 bases align to TRBD2. Germline V gene lookup returns CDR1 MDHEN and CDR2 SYDVKM. This CDR3 has 16 amino acids. The V segment lost 2 bases and the J segment 5 bases; nucleotides outside the gene matches: 8. CDR3 in amino acids: CASSLITSGSTHEQYF. The CDR3 nucleotides are TGTGCCAGCAGTTTAATTACTAGCGGGAGTACCCACGAGCAGTACTTC. Together with reference TRBV28 and TRBJ2-7, the CDR3 gives the full variable domain: DVKVTQSSRYLVKRTGEKVFLECVQDMDHENMFWYRQDPGLGLRLIYFSYDVKMKEKGDIPEGYSVSREKKERFSLILESASTNQTSMYLCASSLITSGSTHEQYFGPGTRLTVT.

V gene TRBV7-2 combines with J gene TRBJ1-3; tentative D call: TRBD1 (6 bases). This CDR3 is 16 amino acids long. Trimming took 1 base from V and 0 from J, leaving 10 bases between them. Germline V gene lookup returns CDR1 SGHTA and CDR2 FQGNSA. The CDR3 region has the DNA TGTGCCAGCAGCTTAGGACAGGCGAGCTCTGGAAACACCATATATTTT. This gives the protein CASSLGQASSGNTIYF.

The chain has TRBV11-3 and TRBJ1-3, with unresolved D. Germline V gene lookup returns CDR1 SGHNT and CDR2 YENEEA. There are 14 residues in the CDR3. The ends were cut back, 0 bases at V and 1 base at J, with 4 bases in the middle. CDR3 nucleotide sequence: TGTGCCAGCAGCTTAGATTATTCTGGAAACACCATATATTTT. The encoded protein is CASSLDYSGNTIYF.

This clone occurred once. The chain combines TRBV9 with TRBJ2-7; maybe TRBD1 (5 bases). The CDR3 runs to 16 residues. Trimming removed 3 bases from V and 2 bases from J, with 18 bases in between. The germline V gene encodes CDR1 SGDLS and CDR2 YYNGEE. This CDR3 reads CASSGTIDGPPYEQYF. DNA of the CDR3: TGTGCCAGCAGCGGGACAATTGATGGTCCACCCTACGAGCAGTACTTC.

This sequence joins TRBV18 and TRBJ1-5, with D hard to call. Trimming stripped 3 bases from V and 5 bases from J, with 11 bases between. CDR1 is KGHSH, CDR2 LQKENI, per germline. This CDR3 spans 14 amino acids. As DNA, the CDR3 is TGTGCCAGCTCACCGTCCGCGGGAGATCAGCCCCAGCATTTT. Amino acids: CASSPSAGDQPQHF. Filled out from reference TRBV18 and TRBJ1-5, the complete variable domain reads NAGVMQNPRHLVRRRGQEARLRCSPMKGHSHVYWYRQLPEEGLKFMVYLQKENIIDESGMPKERFSAEFPKEGPSILRIQQVVRGDSAAYFCASSPSAGDQPQHFGDGTRLSIL.

The chain uses TRBV7-6 and TRBJ1-1; perhaps TRBD1 as D (6 bases). The CDR3 extends over 18 amino acids. With 6 bases removed from V and 4 bases from J, the gap between germline ends came to 27 bases. In germline, CDR1 is SGHVS, CDR2 FNYEAQ. The CDR3 DNA follows: TGTGCCAGCAGTCAAATCCGGGACACTAATGTATGGAGCACTGAAGCTTTCTTT. Translation gives CASSQIRDTNVWSTEAFF.

The chain uses TRBV19 and TRBJ2-3, with TRBD2 matching over 12 bases. The germline V gene has CDR1 LNHDA and CDR2 SQIVND (reference sequence). Germline trimming cut 10 bases from V and 6 bases from J; bases unmatched to any gene: 5. The CDR3 sequence is 13 residues long. CDR3 amino acids: CATRLAGADTQYF. The CDR3 coding sequence is TGTGCCACCAGACTAGCGGGAGCGGATACGCAGTATTTT.